This T cell receptor beta chain is drawn from a study of shared clonotypes between healthy human individuals. Across the study: The study enrolled a couple of women and a few men aged 18 to 49.

About 90 million PBMCs per unsorted sample were used for genomic DNA. Libraries were prepared by immunoSEQ multiplex PCR; TCRdb keeps only in-frame clonotypes and omits some of them. The sample contains about 490,000 clones, approximately 78% of which appear only once. Germline CDR1 is SGHNT and CDR2 is YYREEE (reference sequence). Germline trimming cut 5 bases from V and 7 bases from J; bases unmatched to any gene: 7. There are 15 residues in the CDR3. Sequencing used PBMCs. This chain joins TRBV5-4 and TRBJ2-1; 12 nucleotides agree with TRBD2. This sequence originates from a woman between 40 and 50 years old in good health. Some clones in this sample may be carry-over from other donors' samples. The CDR3 DNA follows: TGTGCCAGCAGGGCTCTAGCGGGAGGGCAAAATGAGCAGTTCTTC. Residues: CASRALAGGQNEQFF.